Below, 6 T cell receptor beta chains from the same sample are listed, as sequenced in a study of T cell changes during pregnancy in multiple sclerosis. Libraries were prepared by immunoSEQ multiplex PCR; TCRdb keeps only in-frame clonotypes and omits some of them. In the table there are more than 20,000 clones, approximately 90% of which are singletons. Source: CD4+ T cells from peripheral blood mononuclear cells, taken after pregnancy. These receptors were obtained from a female donor in good health, enrolled as a control in a pregnancy study.

The V gene is TRBV27, the J gene TRBJ2-1, with D perhaps TRBD2 (5 bases). Trimming stripped 5 bases from V and 3 bases from J, with 11 bases between. Germline assignment: CDR1 MNHEY and CDR2 SMNVEV (reference sequence). This CDR3 has 14 residues. The CDR3 region is CASSITGNYNEQFF. The DNA of the CDR3 is TGTGCCAGCAGTATTACCGGGAACTACAATGAGCAGTTCTTC.

The V call is TRBV5-4, the J call TRBJ2-5; TRBD2 aligns across 9 bases. Unmatched junction bases numbered 21, after V lost 4 bases and J lost 5 bases. Germline values: CDR1 SGHNT, CDR2 YYREEE (reference sequence). The CDR3 spans 19 residues. CDR3 region: CASSPVGNLAREGLETQYF. CDR3 DNA sequence: TGTGCCAGCAGCCCCGTCGGTAATTTGGCGCGGGAGGGCCTTGAGACCCAGTACTTC. The full variable domain, in which reference TRBV5-4 and TRBJ2-5 provide the parts outside the CDR3, is ETGVTQSPTHLIKTRGQQVTLRCSSQSGHNTVSWYQQALGQGPQFIFQYYREEENGRGNFPPRFSGLQFPNYSSELNVNALELDDSALYLCASSPVGNLAREGLETQYFGPGTRLLVL.

This chain joins TRBV2 and TRBJ1-1, with D perhaps matching TRBD1 (6 bases). The V end lost 6 bases, the J end lost 4 bases, and 15 bases lay between the germline ends. The CDR3 runs 14 residues. CDR1 and CDR2 (germline): SNHLY, FYNNEI. CDR3 DNA sequence: TGTGCCAGCAGGGCACGCAGGGGTTCCACTGAAGCTTTCTTT. Translated, it gives CASRARRGSTEAFF. The entire variable domain, with the rest obtained from reference TRBV2 and TRBJ1-1, is as follows: EPEVTQTPSHQVTQMGQEVILRCVPISNHLYFYWYRQILGQKVEFLVSFYNNEISEKSEIFDDQFSVERPDGSNFTLKIRSTKLEDSAMYFCASRARRGSTEAFFGQGTRLTVV.

V usage is TRBV7-9 and J usage is TRBJ2-1; 9 bases map to TRBD1. From germline, CDR1 is SEHNR and CDR2 FQNEAQ (reference sequence). After removal of 6 bases from V and 7 bases from J, the junction contained 7 bases not matched to a gene. The CDR3 extends over 14 amino acids. In DNA, the CDR3 is TGTGCCAGCAGTCGACGCGGGACAGGGAATGAGCAGTTCTTC. It is translated as CASSRRGTGNEQFF.

This clone was recorded once. The chain has TRBV7-8 and TRBJ2-1, with 7 bases lining up with TRBD2. Germline CDR1 is SGHVS and CDR2 is FQNEAQ. The CDR3 totals 17 residues. Trimming at V came to 2 bases and at J to 2 bases, leaving 9 bases not matched to a gene. This CDR3 is CASSLRVLASTYNEQFF. The DNA of the CDR3 is TGTGCCAGCAGCTTAAGGGTACTAGCGTCAACCTACAATGAGCAGTTCTTC.

The chain carries TRBV2 and TRBJ1-1, with TRBD1 matching over 8 bases. The CDR3 covers 14 residues. The germline V gene has CDR1 SNHLY and CDR2 FYNNEI. V was pared by 2 bases and J by 4 bases, with 3 bases of the junction left unmatched. The CDR3 is CASSEQGAFTEAFF. DNA of the CDR3: TGTGCCAGCAGTGAACAGGGGGCATTCACTGAAGCTTTCTTT.